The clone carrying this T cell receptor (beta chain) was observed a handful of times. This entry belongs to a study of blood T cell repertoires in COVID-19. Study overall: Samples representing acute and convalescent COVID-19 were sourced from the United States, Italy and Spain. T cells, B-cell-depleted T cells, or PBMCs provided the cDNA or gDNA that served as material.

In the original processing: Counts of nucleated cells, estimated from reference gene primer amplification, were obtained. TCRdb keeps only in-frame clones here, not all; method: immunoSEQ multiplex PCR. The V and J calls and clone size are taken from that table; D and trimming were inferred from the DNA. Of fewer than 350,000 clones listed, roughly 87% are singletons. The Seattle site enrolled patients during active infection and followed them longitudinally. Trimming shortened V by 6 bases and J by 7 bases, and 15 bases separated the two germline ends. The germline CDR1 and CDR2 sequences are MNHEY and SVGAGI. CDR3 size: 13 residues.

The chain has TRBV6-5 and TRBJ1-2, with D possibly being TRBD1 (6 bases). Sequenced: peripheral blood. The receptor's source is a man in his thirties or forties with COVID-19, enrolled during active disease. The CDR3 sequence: CASSRTGQSGYTF. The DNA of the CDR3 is TGTGCCAGCAGCCGAACAGGGCAGAGTGGCTACACCTTC.